The clone carrying this T cell receptor (beta chain) was seen ten or more times. What it binds is not known. This record comes from a study of blood T cells in healthy people across ages. From germline, CDR1 is SGHTA and CDR2 FQGNSA. CDR3 size: 15 residues. Trimming shortened V by 0 bases and J by 0 bases, and 6 bases separated the two germline ends. Then a second PCR, running roughly 6 to 12 cycles, was carried out with a sample-barcoded 5' primer and a J-beta primer mix. TCRdb used MiXCR to reprocess the 5' RACE reads, holding one entry per CDR3 protein. The sample lists around 750,000 distinct CDR3 sequences; about 48% were seen once. Study-wide results and caveats: Considered underestimates were the diversity estimates obtained from one million T cells.

The rearrangement links TRBV7-2 to TRBJ2-1; D is ambiguous. This sequence originates from a man older than 75 in good health. Sequencing input: blood. The CDR3 DNA follows: TGTGCCAGCAGCTTAGCCCCGTACTCCTACAATGAGCAGTTCTTC. It yields the protein CASSLAPYSYNEQFF. The complete variable domain, with remaining parts taken from reference TRBV7-2 and TRBJ2-1, reads GAGVSQSPSNKVTEKGKDVELRCDPISGHTALYWYRQSLGQGLEFLIYFQGNSAPDKSGLPSDRFSAERTGGSVSTLTIQRTQQEDSAVYLCASSLAPYSYNEQFFGPGTRLTVL.